This T cell receptor (beta chain) was observed in a study of shared clonotypes between healthy human individuals. Study conclusions and caveats: Compared with clonotypes that all four donors shared, non-shared clonotypes had lower generation probabilities.

About this clone itself: What it binds is unknown.

Libraries were prepared by immunoSEQ multiplex PCR; TCRdb keeps only in-frame clonotypes and omits some of them. Here the sample spans 1.5 million to 1.9 million clones, approximately 98% being singletons. Germline V CDR1 and CDR2: SGHTA, FQGNSA. Deletions cut 5 bases from V and 8 bases from J, with 15 bases between. The CDR3 is made up of 13 amino acids. This TCR was recovered from a man aged 25-45 years in good health. V gene TRBV7-2 combines with J gene TRBJ1-2, with D unresolved. The sequencing input was naive CD4+ T cells sorted from blood. Subset indicated: CD45RA+ positively selected. This CDR3 reads CASSPRLLEGYTF. In DNA form, the CDR3 reads TGTGCCAGCAGCCCTCGTCTCTTGGAAGGCTACACCTTC.